This TCR beta chain was identified during a study of shared clonotypes between healthy human individuals. Clones were sequenced by immunoSEQ multiplex PCR, and TCRdb holds only the in-frame ones, with some missing. Of around 2,000,000 clones listed, just under 95% are singletons. V lost 0 bases and J lost 0, with 11 bases in between. This CDR3 contains 16 residues. CDR1 and CDR2 from the germline V gene are SGHNT and YYREEE (reference sequence). As defined, naive CD8 cells were CD45RO-negative and positively selected for CCR7, with terminally differentiated effector memory CD45RA+ cells excluded. This TCR was recovered from a man aged 18 to 30 in good health. The chain links TRBV5-4 to TRBJ2-3; no definite D call. Sequenced sample: naive CD8+ T cells sorted from blood. Here the CDR3 DNA reads TGTGCCAGCAGCTTGGGATCTTGGTCTAGCACAGATACGCAGTATTTT. Its protein is CASSLGSWSSTDTQYF. The variable domain in full, completed from reference TRBV5-4 and TRBJ2-3, reads ETGVTQSPTHLIKTRGQQVTLRCSSQSGHNTVSWYQQALGQGPQFIFQYYREEENGRGNFPPRFSGLQFPNYSSELNVNALELDDSALYLCASSLGSWSSTDTQYFGPGTRLTVL.